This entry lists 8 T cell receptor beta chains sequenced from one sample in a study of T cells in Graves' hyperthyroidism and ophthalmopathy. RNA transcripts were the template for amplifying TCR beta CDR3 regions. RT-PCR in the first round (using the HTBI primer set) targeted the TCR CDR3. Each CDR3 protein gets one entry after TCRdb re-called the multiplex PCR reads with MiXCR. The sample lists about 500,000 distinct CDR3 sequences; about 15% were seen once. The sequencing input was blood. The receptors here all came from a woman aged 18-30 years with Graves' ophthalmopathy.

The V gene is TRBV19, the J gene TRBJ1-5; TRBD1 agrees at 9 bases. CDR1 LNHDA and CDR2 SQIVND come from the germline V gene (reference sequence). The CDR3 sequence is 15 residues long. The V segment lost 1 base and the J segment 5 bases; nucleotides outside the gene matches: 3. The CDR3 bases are TGTGCCAGTAGTATAGTCTGGACAGGGGATCAGCCCCAGCATTTT. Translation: CASSIVWTGDQPQHF.

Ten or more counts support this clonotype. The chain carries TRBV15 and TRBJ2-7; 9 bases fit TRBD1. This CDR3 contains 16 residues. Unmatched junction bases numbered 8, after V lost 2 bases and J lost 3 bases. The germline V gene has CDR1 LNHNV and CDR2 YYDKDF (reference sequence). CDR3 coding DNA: TGTGCCACCAGCAGATTACTGCCGGGACAGGGCTACGAGCAGTACTTC. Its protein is CATSRLLPGQGYEQYF.

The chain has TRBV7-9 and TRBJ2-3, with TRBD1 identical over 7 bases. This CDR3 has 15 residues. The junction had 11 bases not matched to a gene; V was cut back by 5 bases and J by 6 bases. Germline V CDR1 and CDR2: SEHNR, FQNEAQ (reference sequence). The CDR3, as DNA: TGTGCCAGCAGCGTTGAAGGGGGCCAGTCCGATACGCAGTATTTT. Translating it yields CASSVEGGQSDTQYF. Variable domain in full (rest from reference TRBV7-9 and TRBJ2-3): DTGVSQNPRHKITKRGQNVTFRCDPISEHNRLYWYRQTLGQGPEFLTYFQNEAQLEKSRLLSDRFSAERPKGSFSTLEIQRTEQGDSAMYLCASSVEGGQSDTQYFGPGTRLTVL.

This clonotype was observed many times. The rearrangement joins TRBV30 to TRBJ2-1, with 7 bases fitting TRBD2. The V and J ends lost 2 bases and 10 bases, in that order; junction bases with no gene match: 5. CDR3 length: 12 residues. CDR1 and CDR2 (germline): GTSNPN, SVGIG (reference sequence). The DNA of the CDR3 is TGTGCCTGGAGTCCTAGCGGTAAGGAGCAGTTCTTC. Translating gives CAWSPSGKEQFF.

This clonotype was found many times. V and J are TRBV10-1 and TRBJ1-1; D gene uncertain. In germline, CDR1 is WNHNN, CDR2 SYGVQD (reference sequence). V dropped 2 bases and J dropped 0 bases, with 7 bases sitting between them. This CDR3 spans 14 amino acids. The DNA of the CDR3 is TGCGCCAGCAGTGAGAGCAGCATGAACACTGAAGCTTTCTTT. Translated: CASSESSMNTEAFF.

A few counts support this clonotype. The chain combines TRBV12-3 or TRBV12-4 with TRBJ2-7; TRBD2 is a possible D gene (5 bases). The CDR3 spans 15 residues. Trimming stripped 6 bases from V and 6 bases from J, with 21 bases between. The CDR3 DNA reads TGTGCCAGCAGCCCCGGGATAGAATTTTTCGGCGAGCAGTACTTC. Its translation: CASSPGIEFFGEQYF.

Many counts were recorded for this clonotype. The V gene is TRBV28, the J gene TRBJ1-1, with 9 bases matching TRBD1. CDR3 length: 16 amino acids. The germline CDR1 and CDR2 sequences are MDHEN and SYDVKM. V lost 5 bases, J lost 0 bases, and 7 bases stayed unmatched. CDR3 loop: CASSQPGQGLNTEAFF. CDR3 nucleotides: TGTGCCAGCAGTCAACCGGGACAGGGATTGAACACTGAAGCTTTCTTT. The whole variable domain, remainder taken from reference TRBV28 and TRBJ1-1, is DVKVTQSSRYLVKRTGEKVFLECVQDMDHENMFWYRQDPGLGLRLIYFSYDVKMKEKGDIPEGYSVSREKKERFSLILESASTNQTSMYLCASSQPGQGLNTEAFFGQGTRLTVV.

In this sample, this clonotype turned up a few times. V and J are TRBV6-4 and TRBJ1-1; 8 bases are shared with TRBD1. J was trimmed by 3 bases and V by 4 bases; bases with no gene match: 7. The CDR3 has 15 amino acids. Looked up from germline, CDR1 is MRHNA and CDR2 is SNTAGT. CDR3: CASSADRGGYTEAFF. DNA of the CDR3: TGTGCCAGCAGTGCCGACAGGGGAGGGTACACTGAAGCTTTCTTT.